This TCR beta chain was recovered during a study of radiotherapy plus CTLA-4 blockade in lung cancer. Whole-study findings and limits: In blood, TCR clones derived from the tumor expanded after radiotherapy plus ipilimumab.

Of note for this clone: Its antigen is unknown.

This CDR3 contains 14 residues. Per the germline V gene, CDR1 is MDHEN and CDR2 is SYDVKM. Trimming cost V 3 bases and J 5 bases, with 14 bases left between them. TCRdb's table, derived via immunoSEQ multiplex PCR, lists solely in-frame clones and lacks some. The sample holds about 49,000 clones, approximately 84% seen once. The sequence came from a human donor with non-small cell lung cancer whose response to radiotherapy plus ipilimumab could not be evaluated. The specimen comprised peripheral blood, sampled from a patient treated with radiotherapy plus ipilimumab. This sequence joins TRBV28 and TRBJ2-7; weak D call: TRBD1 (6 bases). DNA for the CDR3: TGTGCCAGCAGTTTCGGGACAACCCCCCACGAGCAGTACTTC. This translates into CASSFGTTPHEQYF.